The clone carrying this TCR beta chain was counted once. Its antigen is not identified. The entry originates in a study of cytomegalovirus exposure and HLA in healthy donors. Study in general: An early data release held 79 million or so unique TCRs from HLA-typed donors.

A multiplex PCR was run with 60 Vbeta primers and 13 Jbeta primers. TCRdb's table, derived via immunoSEQ multiplex PCR, lists solely in-frame clones and lacks some. The sample gives around 130,000 clones, roughly 71% of which show up once; about 2.7% is in the top ten. The CDR3 loop spans 14 amino acids. The V gene's germline CDR1 is SGHRS and CDR2 YFSETQ. Trimming removed 7 bases at V and 0 bases at J, with 11 bases between. Study conclusions and caveats: For TCR beta chains, V- and J-gene trimming was later linked to a missense DCLRE1C variant.

Sequencing was performed on PBMCs. V gene TRBV5-1 combines with J gene TRBJ2-1, with D perhaps TRBD1 (5 bases). This clonotype was sampled from a woman in her thirties or forties in good health and CMV-seropositive. This chain's CDR3 is CASSATGSYNEQFF. CDR3 coding DNA: TGCGCCAGCTCCGCAACAGGCTCCTACAATGAGCAGTTCTTC.